This entry features one T cell receptor (beta chain) sequence. Repertoires were generated with immunoSEQ multiplex PCR, while TCRdb's copy carries only in-frame clones and drops some. The sample contains millions of clones, 90% to 95% of which appear only once. The source of the sample is a study of shared clonotypes between healthy human individuals. The V end was cut by 2 bases, the J end by 0 bases, with 10 bases between. The CDR3 sequence is 15 residues long. Germline CDR1 reads KGHSH; CDR2 reads LQKENI. Material: naive CD4+ T cells sorted from blood. Subset described: CD45RA+ positively selected. The origin of this receptor is a man in his late teens or twenties in good health. V usage is TRBV18 and J usage is TRBJ1-1; D is possibly TRBD1 (6 bases). CDR3 nucleotides: TGTGCCAGCTCACCAATTACAGGGATGAACACTGAAGCTTTCTTT. This translates into CASSPITGMNTEAFF.